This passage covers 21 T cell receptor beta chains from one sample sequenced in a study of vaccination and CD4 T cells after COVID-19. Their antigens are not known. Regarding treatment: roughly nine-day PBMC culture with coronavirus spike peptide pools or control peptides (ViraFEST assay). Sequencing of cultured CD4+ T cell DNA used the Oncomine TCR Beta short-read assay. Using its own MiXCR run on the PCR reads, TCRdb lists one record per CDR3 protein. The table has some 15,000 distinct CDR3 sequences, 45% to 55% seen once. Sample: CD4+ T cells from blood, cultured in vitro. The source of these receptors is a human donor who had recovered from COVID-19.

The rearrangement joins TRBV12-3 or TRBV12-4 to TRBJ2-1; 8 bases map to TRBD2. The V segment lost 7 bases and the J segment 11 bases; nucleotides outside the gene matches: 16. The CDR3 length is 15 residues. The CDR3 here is CASISAGAGGEQQFF. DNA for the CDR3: TGTGCCAGCATCTCCGCCGGGGCGGGAGGAGAACAGCAGTTCTTC.

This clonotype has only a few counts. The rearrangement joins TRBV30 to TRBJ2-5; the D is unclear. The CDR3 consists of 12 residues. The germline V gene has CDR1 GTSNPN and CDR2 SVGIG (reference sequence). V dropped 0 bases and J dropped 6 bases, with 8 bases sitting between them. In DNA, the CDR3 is TGTGCCTGGAGTGTACGTTCGCAGACCCAGTACTTC. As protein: CAWSVRSQTQYF.

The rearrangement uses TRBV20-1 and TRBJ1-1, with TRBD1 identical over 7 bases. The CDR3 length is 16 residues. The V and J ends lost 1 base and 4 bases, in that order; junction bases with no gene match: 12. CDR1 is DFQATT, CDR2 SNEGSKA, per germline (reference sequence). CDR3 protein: CSARVGVAGGSTEAFF. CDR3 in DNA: TGCAGTGCTAGAGTAGGGGTGGCAGGGGGGAGCACTGAAGCTTTCTTT.

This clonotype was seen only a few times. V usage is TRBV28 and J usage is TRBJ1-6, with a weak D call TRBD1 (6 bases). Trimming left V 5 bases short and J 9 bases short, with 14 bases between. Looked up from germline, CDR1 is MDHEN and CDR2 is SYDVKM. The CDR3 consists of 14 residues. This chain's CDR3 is CASSTLRGSSPLHF. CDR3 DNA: TGTGCCAGCAGTACCCTCAGGGGTAGTTCACCCCTCCACTTT.

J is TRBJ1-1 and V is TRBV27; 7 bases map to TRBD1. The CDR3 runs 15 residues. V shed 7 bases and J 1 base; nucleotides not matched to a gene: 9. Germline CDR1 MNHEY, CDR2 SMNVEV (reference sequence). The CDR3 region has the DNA TGTGCCAGCAAGACAGCCGGGACAGCGAACACTGAAGCTTTCTTT. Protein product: CASKTAGTANTEAFF.

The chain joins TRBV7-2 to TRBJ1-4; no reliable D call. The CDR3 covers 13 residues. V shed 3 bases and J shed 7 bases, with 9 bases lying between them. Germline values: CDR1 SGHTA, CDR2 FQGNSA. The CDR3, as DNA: TGTGCCAGCAGCTTTGGGCCGGCTGAAAAACTGTTTTTT. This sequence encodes CASSFGPAEKLFF.

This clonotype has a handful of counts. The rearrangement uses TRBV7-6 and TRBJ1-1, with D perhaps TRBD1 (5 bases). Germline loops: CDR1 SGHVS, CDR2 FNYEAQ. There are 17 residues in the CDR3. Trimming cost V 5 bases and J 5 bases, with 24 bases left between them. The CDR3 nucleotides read TGTGCCAGCAGCCCGGACCCAGGGACCACGGCAGGGACTGAAGCTTTCTTT. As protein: CASSPDPGTTAGTEAFF.

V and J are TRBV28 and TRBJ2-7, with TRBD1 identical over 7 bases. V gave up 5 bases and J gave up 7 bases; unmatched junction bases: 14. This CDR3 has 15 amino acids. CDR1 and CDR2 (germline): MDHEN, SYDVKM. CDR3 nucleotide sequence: TGTGCCAGCAGTCTGACAGGGAACCTTAAAGGGGAGCAGTACTTC. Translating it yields CASSLTGNLKGEQYF.

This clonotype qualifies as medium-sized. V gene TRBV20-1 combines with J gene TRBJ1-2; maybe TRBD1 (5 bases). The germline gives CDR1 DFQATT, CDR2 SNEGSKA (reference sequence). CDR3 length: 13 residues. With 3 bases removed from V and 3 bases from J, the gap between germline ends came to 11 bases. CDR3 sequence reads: CSASAQGHYGYTF. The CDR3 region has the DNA TGCAGTGCTAGTGCCCAGGGTCACTATGGCTACACCTTC.

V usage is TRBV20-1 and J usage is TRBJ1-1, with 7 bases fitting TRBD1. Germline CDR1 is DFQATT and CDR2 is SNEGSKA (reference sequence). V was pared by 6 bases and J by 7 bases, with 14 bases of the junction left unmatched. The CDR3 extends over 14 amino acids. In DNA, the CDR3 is TGCAGTGCCCCGACAGGGCCAAAGGGGAGTGAAGCTTTCTTT. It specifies CSAPTGPKGSEAFF.

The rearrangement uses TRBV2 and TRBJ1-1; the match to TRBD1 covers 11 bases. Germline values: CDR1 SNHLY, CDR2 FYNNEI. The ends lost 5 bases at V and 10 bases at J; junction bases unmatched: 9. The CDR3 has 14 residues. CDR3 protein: CASSTLGQGVVAFF. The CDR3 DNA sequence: TGTGCCAGCAGTACCTTGGGACAGGGGGTCGTAGCTTTCTTT.

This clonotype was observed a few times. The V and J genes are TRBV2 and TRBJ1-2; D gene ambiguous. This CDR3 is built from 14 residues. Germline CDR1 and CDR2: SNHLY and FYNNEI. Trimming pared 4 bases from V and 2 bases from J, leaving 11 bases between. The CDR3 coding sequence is TGTGCCAGCAGTGTTCGGTCCGGGAACTATGGCTACACCTTC. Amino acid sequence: CASSVRSGNYGYTF.

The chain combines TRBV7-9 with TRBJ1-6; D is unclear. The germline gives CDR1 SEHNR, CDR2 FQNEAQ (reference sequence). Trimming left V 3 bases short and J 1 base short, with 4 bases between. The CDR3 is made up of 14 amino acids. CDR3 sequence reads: CASSFESYNSPLHF. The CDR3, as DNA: TGTGCCAGCAGCTTTGAGTCCTATAATTCACCCCTCCACTTT.

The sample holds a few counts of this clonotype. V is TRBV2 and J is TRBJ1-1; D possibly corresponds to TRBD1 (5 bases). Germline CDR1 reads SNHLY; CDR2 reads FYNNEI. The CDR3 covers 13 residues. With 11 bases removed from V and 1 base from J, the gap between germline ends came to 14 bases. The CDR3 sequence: CAGTGDRNTEAFF. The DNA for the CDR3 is TGTGCCGGCACCGGAGACAGGAACACTGAAGCTTTCTTT.

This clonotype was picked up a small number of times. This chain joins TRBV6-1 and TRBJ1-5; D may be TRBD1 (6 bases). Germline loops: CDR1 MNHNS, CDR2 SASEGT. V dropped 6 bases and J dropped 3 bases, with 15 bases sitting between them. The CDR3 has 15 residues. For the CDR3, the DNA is TGTGCCAGCAGCTCCGGCGGGGGGCCCAATCAGCCCCAGCATTTT. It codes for CASSSGGGPNQPQHF.

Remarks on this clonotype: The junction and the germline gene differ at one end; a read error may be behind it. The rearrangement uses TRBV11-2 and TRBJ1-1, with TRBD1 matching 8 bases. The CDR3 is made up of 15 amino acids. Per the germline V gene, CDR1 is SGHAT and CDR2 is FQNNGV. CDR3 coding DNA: TGTACCAGCAGCCTAGGGACAGGCACGAACACTGAAGCTTTCTTT. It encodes CTSSLGTGTNTEAFF.

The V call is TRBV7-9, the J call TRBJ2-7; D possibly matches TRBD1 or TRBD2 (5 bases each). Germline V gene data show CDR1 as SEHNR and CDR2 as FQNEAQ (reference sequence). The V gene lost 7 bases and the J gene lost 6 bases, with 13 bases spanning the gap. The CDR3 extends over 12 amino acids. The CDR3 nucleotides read TGTGCCAGCAAAGTCGGGGCCGGCGAGCAGTACTTC. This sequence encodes CASKVGAGEQYF.

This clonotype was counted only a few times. The CDR3 bases are TGTGCCAGCAGCCCTGGCGAGAACTATGGCTACACCTTC. Amino acid sequence: CASSPGENYGYTF. This chain connects TRBV7-3 to TRBJ1-2; D gene ambiguous. The CDR3 contains 13 residues. Germline assignment: CDR1 SGHTA and CDR2 FQGTGA. The germline V and J ends were trimmed by 5 bases and 2 bases, with 9 bases remaining between them.

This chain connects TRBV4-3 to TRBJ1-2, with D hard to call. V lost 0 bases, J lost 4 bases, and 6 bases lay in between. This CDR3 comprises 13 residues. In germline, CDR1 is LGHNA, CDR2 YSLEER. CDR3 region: CASSQEPFYGYTF. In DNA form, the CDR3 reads TGCGCCAGCAGCCAAGAACCCTTCTATGGCTACACCTTC.

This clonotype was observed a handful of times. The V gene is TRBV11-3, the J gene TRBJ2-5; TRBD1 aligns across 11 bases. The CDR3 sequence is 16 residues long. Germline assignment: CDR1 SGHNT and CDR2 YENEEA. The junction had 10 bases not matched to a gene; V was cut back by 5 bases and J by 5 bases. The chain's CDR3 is CASSQRTGGAGETQYF. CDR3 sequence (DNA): TGTGCCAGCAGCCAGCGGACAGGGGGCGCCGGGGAGACCCAGTACTTC.

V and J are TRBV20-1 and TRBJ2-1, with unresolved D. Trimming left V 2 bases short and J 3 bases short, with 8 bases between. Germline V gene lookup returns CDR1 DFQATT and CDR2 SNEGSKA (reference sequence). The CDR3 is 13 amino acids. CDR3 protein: CSARTDLYNEQFF. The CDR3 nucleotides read TGCAGTGCTAGAACGGACCTCTACAATGAGCAGTTCTTC.